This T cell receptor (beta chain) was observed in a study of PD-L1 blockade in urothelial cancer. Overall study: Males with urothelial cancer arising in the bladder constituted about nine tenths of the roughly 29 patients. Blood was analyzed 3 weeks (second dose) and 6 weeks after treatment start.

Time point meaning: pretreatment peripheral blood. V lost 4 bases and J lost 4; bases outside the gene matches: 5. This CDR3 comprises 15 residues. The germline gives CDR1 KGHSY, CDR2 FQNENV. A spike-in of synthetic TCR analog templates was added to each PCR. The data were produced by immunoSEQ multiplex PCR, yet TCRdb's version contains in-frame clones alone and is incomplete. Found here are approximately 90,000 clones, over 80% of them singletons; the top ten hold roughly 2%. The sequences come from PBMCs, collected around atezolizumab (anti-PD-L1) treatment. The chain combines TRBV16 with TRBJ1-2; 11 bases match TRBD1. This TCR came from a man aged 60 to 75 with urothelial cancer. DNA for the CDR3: TGTGCCAGCAGCCCAGGACAGGGGGCGGCCTATGGCTACACCTTC. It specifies CASSPGQGAAYGYTF. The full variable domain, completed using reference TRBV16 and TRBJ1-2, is GEEVAQTPKHLVRGEGQKAKLYCAPIKGHSYVFWYQQVLKNEFKFLISFQNENVFDETGMPKERFSAKCLPNSPCSLEIQATKLEDSAVYFCASSPGQGAAYGYTFGSGTRLTVV.